The T cell receptor beta chain under discussion was sequenced for a study of T cell responses to AZD1222 COVID-19 vaccine. Study-level findings and limits: Only a handful of people who got AZD1222 tested seropositive at baseline. Spike was spanned by vaccine-associated CD4 TCRs, with dominance at 160-218 and 743-854. The sample set comprised mostly white British donors with more females, and clonal diversity was possibly underestimated.

Trimming removed 5 bases at V and 0 bases at J, with 9 bases between. The CDR3 runs 14 residues. Per germline, CDR1 MNHEY and CDR2 SVGAGI. Assay: immunoSEQ multiplex PCR; the TCRdb copy retains only in-frame clones and omits some. The data hold 150,000 or so clones, with around 90% observed a single time. Remarks on this clone: Its antigen is unknown.

This chain links TRBV6-5 with TRBJ2-3; maybe TRBD2 (5 bases). The specimen comprised peripheral blood, sampled on day 0 of AZD1222 vaccination. The TCR was taken from an adult in good health. CDR3: CASSRRVSTDTQYF. CDR3 DNA: TGTGCCAGCAGTAGGCGGGTGAGCACAGATACGCAGTATTTT.